A selection of T cell receptor beta chains follows, all from one sample in a study of human T cells and chemical hapten exposure. TCRdb called the RACE reads again in MiXCR, with one record for every CDR3 protein. The table records about 52,000 distinct CDR3 sequences, more than 9% of them present only once. This sample comprised whole blood, obtained in connection with sensitization to the hapten diphenylcyclopropenone (DPC). The source is a woman aged 30 to 39 with alopecia areata. Some clones in this sample may be carry-over from other donors' samples. The CDR3 runs from the conserved cysteine through the conserved F or W. Fields, in order: V gene, J gene, clone size, CDR3 protein. Not every row has a clone size; where given, it reads once, few, many or a size class.

v_gene: TRBV19
j_gene: TRBJ1-1
abundance: -
CDR3aa: CASATQNWGNTEAFF

v_gene: TRBV20-1
j_gene: TRBJ2-3
abundance: -
CDR3aa: CSARISGGRDTQYF

v_gene: TRBV28
j_gene: TRBJ2-1
abundance: few
CDR3aa: CASQPSGLAGVNNEQFF

v_gene: TRBV7-2
j_gene: TRBJ2-3
abundance: -
CDR3aa: CASSLVSKRTTDTQYF

v_gene: TRBV11-1
j_gene: TRBJ2-7
abundance: many
CDR3aa: CASSLAEEYYEQYF

v_gene: TRBV19
j_gene: TRBJ1-1
abundance: -
CDR3aa: CASSIGTEAFF

v_gene: TRBV7-2
j_gene: TRBJ2-5
abundance: many
CDR3aa: CASNGLAEKTQYF

v_gene: TRBV5-4
j_gene: TRBJ1-2
abundance: few
CDR3aa: CASSPGGRARGYTF

v_gene: TRBV7-6
j_gene: TRBJ2-7
abundance: -
CDR3aa: CASSSWNQQGAMGYEQYF

v_gene: TRBV9
j_gene: TRBJ2-4
abundance: -
CDR3aa: CASSVGKGQGIGAKNIQYF

v_gene: TRBV28
j_gene: TRBJ1-1
abundance: once
CDR3aa: CASNWRGRETEAFF

v_gene: TRBV12-3/TRBV12-4
j_gene: TRBJ2-7
abundance: many
CDR3aa: CASSFSEGYEQYF

v_gene: TRBV2
j_gene: TRBJ2-1
abundance: -
CDR3aa: CASSSERASGGNEQFF

v_gene: TRBV7-3
j_gene: TRBJ2-4
abundance: few
CDR3aa: CASSLSRAGAKYF

v_gene: TRBV2
j_gene: TRBJ1-5
abundance: -
CDR3aa: CASSEGDSPPTLNQPQHF

v_gene: TRBV28
j_gene: TRBJ2-7
abundance: many
CDR3aa: CASSLGISPYEQYF

v_gene: TRBV18
j_gene: TRBJ2-3
abundance: -
CDR3aa: CASSRTADPSTDTQYF

v_gene: TRBV20-1
j_gene: TRBJ2-3
abundance: -
CDR3aa: CSASRGSGGKLGTDTQYF